This T cell receptor beta chain was retrieved from a study of tumor-infiltrating lymphocytes in primary liver carcinoma. Across the whole study: Patients were men and women aged 30 to 69 years. Samples returned roughly 3.65 to 7.5 million productive TCRbeta reads, a yield that was similar across tissue types. Whole-study findings and limits: Reduced overlap was seen in tumor-adjacent and tumor-blood pairs versus tumor region pairs.

In the case of this clonotype: Antigen unknown. One end of the junction varies from germline; a read error may be responsible.

In germline, CDR1 is MNHNY, CDR2 SVGAGI (reference sequence). CDR3 size: 15 residues. Constant-region priming of roughly 490 ng total RNA yielded TCR beta cDNA. What produced the TCR beta libraries was three nested multiplex PCR rounds using slightly modified ARM-PCR. A C-beta reverse primer was combined with TRBV1-TRBV30 forward primers in the first two PCR rounds, and each round had approximately 9 cycles. TCRdb re-called the multiplex PCR reads through MiXCR, storing one row per CDR3 protein. The repertoire has tens of thousands of distinct CDR3 sequences, 60% to 80% of them found once; the top ten carry 30% to 45%. Each 20-30 mg portion of unsorted bulk tissue served as the source for co-extraction of RNA and DNA. Chronic HBV infection was present in the patients, who were treatment-naive.

The clonotype comes from a woman between 25 and 40 years old with primary liver carcinoma and hepatitis B virus infection. The rearrangement joins TRBV6-6 to TRBJ1-5; TRBD1 aligns across 9 bases. Material for sequencing was liver tumor tissue from sampling region 4. As for subset: tumor region T4, right-lateral pole. The CDR3 DNA reads as TGTGCCAGCAGTTACGGGACAGGGCGCAATCAGACCCAGCATTTC. It yields the protein CASSYGTGRNQTQHF.